The 8 T cell receptor beta chains reported below all come from one sample, sequenced in a study of T cells after yellow fever vaccination. TCRdb passed the 5' RACE reads through MiXCR, listing each CDR3 protein once. Of 300,000 or so distinct CDR3 sequences listed, 13% are singletons. The specimen comprised CD4+ T cells sorted from PBMCs, sampled 45 days after the yellow fever booster vaccination. These receptors were collected from a man aged 30-40 years who received the YFV17D yellow fever vaccine.

V is TRBV10-2 and J is TRBJ2-7; D could derive from TRBD1 or TRBD2 (5 bases each). Per germline, CDR1 WSHSY and CDR2 SAAADI. The CDR3 contains 14 residues. Between the trimmed V and J ends, which lost 8 bases and 6 bases, there was a span of 20 bases. Here the CDR3 DNA reads TGCGCCAGCGGGAAGCCGGGACGCCAAGGCGAGCAGTACTTC. Translating gives CASGKPGRQGEQYF.

This clonotype was recorded many times. The chain carries TRBV6-2 or TRBV6-3 and TRBJ2-7, with TRBD1 matching over 8 bases. This CDR3 contains 15 residues. CDR1 and CDR2 from the germline V gene are MNHEY and SVGEGT. The V segment lost 2 bases and the J segment 1 base; nucleotides outside the gene matches: 4. The DNA of the CDR3 is TGTGCCAGCAGTTACCCTGGACAGGGATCCTACGAGCAGTACTTC. This codes for CASSYPGQGSYEQYF.

This clonotype was observed at least ten times. V usage is TRBV5-1 and J usage is TRBJ2-7, with 12 bases that match TRBD2. The junction had 3 bases not matched to a gene; V was cut back by 4 bases and J by 1 base. CDR3 length equals 15 residues. Germline V gives CDR1 SGHRS, CDR2 YFSETQ. The CDR3 bases are TGCGCCAGCAGCAAACTAGCGGGAGGATCCTACGAGCAGTACTTC. Amino acid sequence: CASSKLAGGSYEQYF.

This clonotype has just a few counts. The chain couples TRBV7-2 to TRBJ2-7; D is perhaps TRBD2 (5 bases). The germline V gene encodes CDR1 SGHTA and CDR2 FQGNSA. CDR3 length: 13 residues. V was clipped by 2 bases and J by 5 bases, with 10 bases between them. The chain's CDR3 is CASSLLTIDEQYF. The DNA for the CDR3 is TGTGCCAGCAGCTTACTGACTATCGACGAGCAGTACTTC.

The chain is built from TRBV6-5 and TRBJ2-1, with a tentative D call TRBD2 (6 bases). The V end was cut by 0 bases, the J end by 3 bases, with 15 bases between. CDR1 and CDR2 from the germline V gene are MNHEY and SVGAGI. The CDR3 length is 17 residues. DNA of the CDR3: TGTGCCAGCAGTTACTCGGGACTGGGCGGGGTCTACAATGAGCAGTTCTTC. It specifies CASSYSGLGGVYNEQFF.

The chain joins TRBV5-5 to TRBJ1-1; D gene uncertain. Per the germline V gene, CDR1 is SGHKS and CDR2 is YYEKEE (reference sequence). This CDR3 comprises 14 residues. Trimming stripped 0 bases from V and 5 bases from J, with 11 bases between. CDR3 amino acids: CASSLVQFRTEAFF. Written as DNA, the CDR3 is TGTGCCAGCAGCTTGGTTCAATTTCGAACTGAAGCTTTCTTT.

V is TRBV5-1 and J is TRBJ1-1, with no clear D. Trimming pared 2 bases from V and 1 base from J, leaving 12 bases between. The CDR3 is 15 amino acids. Germline lookup yields CDR1 SGHRS and CDR2 YFSETQ. The CDR3 loop reads CASSFLGPENTEAFF. In DNA, the CDR3 is TGCGCCAGCAGCTTTTTAGGTCCGGAGAACACTGAAGCTTTCTTT.

This clonotype was counted only a few times. The chain employs TRBV6-6 and TRBJ1-2; D might be TRBD1 (5 bases). Trimming cost V 6 bases and J 8 bases, with 10 bases left between them. In germline, CDR1 is MNHNY, CDR2 SVGAGI (reference sequence). This CDR3 contains 11 residues. The CDR3 is CASREGFGYTF. CDR3 sequence (DNA): TGTGCCAGCAGAGAGGGGTTCGGCTACACCTTC.